The 26 T cell receptor beta chains reported below all come from one sample, sequenced in a study of blood T cell repertoires in COVID-19. The repertoire was sequenced with immunoSEQ multiplex PCR; TCRdb's copy has only in-frame clones and lacks some. The sample carries 210,000 or so clones, about 85% recorded once. Material: peripheral blood. Receptors originate from a woman younger than 35 who had recovered from COVID-19.

The chain joins TRBV12-3 or TRBV12-4 to TRBJ2-2, with a tentative D call TRBD2 (6 bases). The CDR3 extends over 13 amino acids. The V end was cut by 8 bases, the J end by 1 base, with 8 bases between. CDR3 bases: TGTGCCAGCGGGAGGATGAACACCGGGGAGCTGTTTTTT. Protein product: CASGRMNTGELFF.

The rearrangement joins TRBV27 to TRBJ2-7; D may be TRBD1 (6 bases). CDR3 length equals 14 residues. Looked up from germline, CDR1 is MNHEY and CDR2 is SMNVEV (reference sequence). Trimming took 6 bases from V and 3 from J, leaving 15 bases between them. CDR3 loop: CASRKQGAVYEQYF. The CDR3 DNA reads as TGTGCCAGCAGGAAACAGGGAGCAGTCTACGAGCAGTACTTC.

The J gene is TRBJ2-7, the V gene TRBV13; 10 bases are a match to TRBD1. The CDR3 has 15 amino acids. CDR1 and CDR2 (germline): PRHDT, FYEKMQ (reference sequence). Trimming removed 5 bases from V and 3 bases from J; junction bases left unmatched: 7. As DNA, the CDR3 is TGTGCCAGCAGCACTTGGGACAGGGGATACTACGAGCAGTACTTC. Its protein product is CASSTWDRGYYEQYF.

As regards this clone: One end of the junction varies from germline; a read error may be responsible. J is TRBJ2-3 and V is TRBV20-1; 10 bases align to TRBD2. Germline V gene lookup returns CDR1 DFQATT and CDR2 SNEGSKA (reference sequence). This CDR3 comprises 12 residues. CDR3 nucleotide sequence: TGCAGTGCTAGTGACCACCTAGCGGGAGTGCGGTTT. This translates into CSASDHLAGVRF.

This rearrangement joins TRBV7-2 to TRBJ1-5; a possible D gene is TRBD1 (6 bases). The CDR3 totals 15 residues. Trimming cost V 1 base and J 4 bases, with 11 bases left between them. Per germline, CDR1 SGHTA and CDR2 FQGNSA. As DNA, the CDR3 is TGTGCCAGCAGCTTAGTACGGACAGTAAATCAGCCCCAGCATTTT. It specifies CASSLVRTVNQPQHF.

The rearrangement uses TRBV5-4 and TRBJ1-2, with 9 bases lining up with TRBD1. In germline, CDR1 is SGHNT, CDR2 YYREEE (reference sequence). The trim removed 4 bases at V and 5 bases at J, leaving 9 bases unmatched. This CDR3 is built from 15 residues. The chain's CDR3 is CASSPGQGEKYGYTF. Written as DNA, the CDR3 is TGTGCCAGCAGCCCGGGACAGGGAGAGAAGTATGGCTACACCTTC. The full variable domain, its missing parts supplied by reference TRBV5-4 and TRBJ1-2, is ETGVTQSPTHLIKTRGQQVTLRCSSQSGHNTVSWYQQALGQGPQFIFQYYREEENGRGNFPPRFSGLQFPNYSSELNVNALELDDSALYLCASSPGQGEKYGYTFGSGTRLTVV.

The chain couples TRBV19 to TRBJ2-1, with D maybe TRBD2 (6 bases). The V gene's germline CDR1 is LNHDA and CDR2 SQIVND (reference sequence). CDR3 size: 14 residues. Trimming removed 2 bases at V and 8 bases at J, with 13 bases between. As DNA, the CDR3 is TGTGCCAGTAGTATAAACCCCGGGGGACATGAGCAGTTCTTC. It encodes CASSINPGGHEQFF.

The chain recombines TRBV2 with TRBJ1-2; the D is unclear. CDR3 length: 14 residues. Germline values: CDR1 SNHLY, CDR2 FYNNEI. Between the trimmed V and J ends, which lost 5 bases and 0 bases, there was a span of 10 bases. The CDR3 DNA follows: TGTGCCAGCAGTCGGGAGCTAGCTAACTATGGCTACACCTTC. This sequence encodes CASSRELANYGYTF.

The chain has TRBV2 and TRBJ1-2, with 9 nucleotides matching TRBD1. CDR3 length: 13 residues. Germline lookup yields CDR1 SNHLY and CDR2 FYNNEI. Unmatched junction bases numbered 10, after V lost 8 bases and J lost 9 bases. Here the CDR3 reads CASQTGGWRSYTF. CDR3 nucleotides: TGTGCCAGCCAGACAGGGGGATGGAGGAGCTACACCTTC.

This chain joins TRBV2 and TRBJ2-7; 8 nucleotides line up with TRBD1. The CDR3 covers 14 residues. Per the germline V gene, CDR1 is SNHLY and CDR2 is FYNNEI. The J segment lost 7 bases and the V segment lost 9 bases, leaving 14 bases of the junction unmatched. The CDR3 loop reads CASIIQDRDLEQYF. The DNA of the CDR3 is TGTGCCAGTATCATCCAGGACAGGGACCTGGAGCAGTACTTC.

This clone was recorded a few times. The genes are TRBV27 and TRBJ2-1; 11 positions match TRBD2. CDR1 is MNHEY, CDR2 SMNVEV, per germline (reference sequence). CDR3 length: 17 amino acids. V was clipped by 4 bases and J by 0 bases; unmatched bases: 5. Written as DNA, the CDR3 is TGTGCCAGCAGTTATATCACTAGCGGGAGCTCCTACAATGAGCAGTTCTTC. Its translation: CASSYITSGSSYNEQFF.

The chain links TRBV2 to TRBJ2-1, with D possibly being TRBD1 (6 bases). Germline V CDR1 and CDR2: SNHLY, FYNNEI. The CDR3 covers 15 residues. V lost 3 bases and J 7 bases, leaving 16 bases between the germline ends. CDR3 amino acids: CASSETGTWRNEQFF. CDR3 bases: TGTGCCAGCAGTGAGACAGGTACATGGAGGAATGAGCAGTTCTTC.

The chain employs TRBV11-2 and TRBJ2-7; TRBD1 matches 8 bases. The CDR3 totals 14 residues. Germline loops: CDR1 SGHAT, CDR2 FQNNGV. Unmatched junction bases numbered 6, after V lost 4 bases and J lost 4 bases. The CDR3 spells CASSSLGQGYEQYF. The CDR3 nucleotides read TGTGCCAGCAGCTCCCTAGGACAGGGTTACGAGCAGTACTTC.

The chain combines TRBV7-7 with TRBJ2-1; D ambiguous. V was clipped by 3 bases and J by 0 bases, with 9 bases between them. This CDR3 is 15 amino acids long. In germline, CDR1 is SSHAT, CDR2 FNYEAQ (reference sequence). CDR3 sequence: CASSFGGSSYNEQFF. CDR3 DNA: TGTGCCAGCAGCTTCGGCGGTAGCTCCTACAATGAGCAGTTCTTC.

The rearrangement links TRBV4-1 to TRBJ1-1; no reliable D call. The CDR3 has 15 amino acids. Trimming cost V 0 bases and J 0 bases, with 8 bases left between them. Germline CDR1 reads MGHRA; CDR2 reads YSYEKL. CDR3 in amino acids: CASSQDALMNTEAFF. DNA for the CDR3: TGCGCCAGCAGCCAAGACGCACTGATGAACACTGAAGCTTTCTTT.

The CDR3 loop is CASISPGGVGYGYTF. The CDR3 DNA follows: TGTGCCAGTATATCACCAGGGGGAGTGGGCTATGGCTACACCTTC. The chain couples TRBV19 to TRBJ1-2, with 7 bases aligning to TRBD1. Trimming at V came to 7 bases and at J to 4 bases, leaving 12 bases not matched to a gene. Germline assignment: CDR1 LNHDA and CDR2 SQIVND (reference sequence). This CDR3 region has 15 residues. The variable domain in full, with the rest retrieved from reference TRBV19 and TRBJ1-2, is DGGITQSPKYLFRKEGQNVTLSCEQNLNHDAMYWYRQDPGQGLRLIYYSQIVNDFQKGDIAEGYSVSREKKESFPLTVTSAQKNPTAFYLCASISPGGVGYGYTFGSGTRLTVV.

The chain combines TRBV30 with TRBJ2-1, with 12 nucleotides matching TRBD2. This CDR3 is 15 amino acids long. Germline CDR1 reads GTSNPN; CDR2 reads SVGIG (reference sequence). The V segment lost 4 bases and the J segment 7 bases; nucleotides outside the gene matches: 8. In nucleotides, the CDR3 is TGTGCCTGGAACCCCGAGACTAGCGGGAGAAATGAGCAGTTCTTC. Its translation is CAWNPETSGRNEQFF.

The chain recombines TRBV19 with TRBJ2-7; possibly TRBD2 for D (5 bases). The germline CDR1 and CDR2 sequences are LNHDA and SQIVND (reference sequence). V gave up 3 bases and J gave up 3 bases, with 9 bases separating them. The CDR3 has 13 residues. The CDR3 region is CASSIDRGYEQYF. The CDR3 DNA reads TGTGCCAGTAGTATCGATCGGGGCTACGAGCAGTACTTC.

The chain combines TRBV7-3 with TRBJ2-2, with 15 bases fitting TRBD2. V dropped 0 bases and J dropped 5; count of bases not matched to a gene: 7. Germline V gene lookup returns CDR1 SGHTA and CDR2 FQGTGA. The CDR3 runs to 19 residues. The CDR3 DNA sequence: TGTGCCAGCAGCTTAACACCCCTCGGACTAGCGGGAGGGACCGGGGAGCTGTTTTTT. It specifies CASSLTPLGLAGGTGELFF.

The gene calls are TRBV13 and TRBJ1-2, with 8 bases identical to TRBD1. V gave up 5 bases and J gave up 8 bases; unmatched junction bases: 13. The CDR3 spans 15 residues. Germline-derived CDR1 and CDR2 are PRHDT and FYEKMQ (reference sequence). CDR3 DNA sequence: TGTGCCAGCAGCCTCATTATCGGACAGGGCTGGGGCTACACCTTC. This gives the protein CASSLIIGQGWGYTF.

Concerning this clone itself: Different DNA sequences within this sample yield the same CDR3. J is TRBJ1-2 and V is TRBV15; D gene ambiguous. Germline assignment: CDR1 LNHNV and CDR2 YYDKDF (reference sequence). V lost 0 bases, J lost 1 base, and 9 bases lay in between. The CDR3 has 15 residues. The CDR3 nucleotides read TGTGCCACCAGCAGAGATAGCGGGGTTAACTATGGCTACACCTTC. Its protein product is CATSRDSGVNYGYTF.

This chain connects TRBV4-2 to TRBJ1-4; D gene ambiguous. Per germline, CDR1 LGHNA and CDR2 YNFKEQ. The CDR3 runs 14 residues. Trimming shortened V by 4 bases and J by 3 bases, and 9 bases separated the two germline ends. The CDR3 spells CASSPRDSNEKLFF. As DNA, the CDR3 is TGTGCCAGCAGCCCCCGAGATTCTAATGAAAAACTGTTTTTT.

The gene calls are TRBV2 and TRBJ2-1; the D is unclear. Germline V gene sequence: CDR1 SNHLY, CDR2 FYNNEI. With 2 bases removed from V and 1 base from J, the gap between germline ends came to 6 bases. This CDR3 comprises 14 residues. The chain's CDR3 is CASSERRSYNEQFF. As DNA, the CDR3 is TGTGCCAGCAGTGAAAGGCGGTCCTACAATGAGCAGTTCTTC.

The V and J genes are TRBV6-5 and TRBJ1-6, with D tentatively TRBD1 (6 bases). The germline V and J ends were trimmed by 0 bases and 10 bases, with 16 bases remaining between them. CDR3 length equals 16 residues. CDR1 and CDR2 (germline): MNHEY, SVGAGI. The chain's CDR3 is CASSYSSTGILSPLHF. The CDR3 DNA follows: TGTGCCAGCAGTTACTCTTCGACAGGAATTCTATCACCCCTCCACTTT.

The rearrangement links TRBV29-1 to TRBJ2-5; D is uncertain. Deletions cut 7 bases from V and 4 bases from J, with 19 bases between. The CDR3 is 14 amino acids. Per germline, CDR1 SQVTM and CDR2 ANQGSEA. CDR3 DNA: TGCAGCGCAATGCGTGAAACCGCGGCAGAGACCCAGTACTTC. Its translation: CSAMRETAAETQYF.

V and J are TRBV29-1 and TRBJ1-5, with D possibly being TRBD1 (5 bases). CDR1 and CDR2 from the germline V gene are SQVTM and ANQGSEA. CDR3 length equals 13 residues. V lost 4 bases and J lost 6, with 13 bases in between. In DNA form, the CDR3 reads TGCAGCGTTGCCAGGGAAAGTGGTCAGCCCCAGCATTTT. As protein: CSVARESGQPQHF.